This paragraph reports one T cell receptor (beta chain). Next came a second PCR, run for 7 to 11 cycles, which used a sample-barcoded 5' primer along with a J-beta primer mix. TCRdb re-called the 5' RACE reads with MiXCR, one entry per CDR3 protein. The sample has 790,000 or so distinct CDR3 sequences, roughly three fifths seen once; the top ten hold more than 25%. This entry belongs to a study of blood T cells in healthy people across ages. Looking at the study overall: Template switching captured about one barcoded beta molecule per two T cells.

From germline, CDR1 is LGHDT and CDR2 YNNKEL (reference sequence). The CDR3 extends over 15 amino acids. The V call is TRBV3-1, the J call TRBJ2-1; 10 bases map to TRBD2. The DNA end is a closer match to TRBJ2-7, so the J assignment may be wrong. This clonotype was sampled from a man in his forties or fifties in good health. Input material: blood. Written as DNA, the CDR3 is TGTGCCAGCAGCCAACTAGCGGGGGCCTACAATGAGCAGTACTTC. It yields the protein CASSQLAGAYNEQYF.